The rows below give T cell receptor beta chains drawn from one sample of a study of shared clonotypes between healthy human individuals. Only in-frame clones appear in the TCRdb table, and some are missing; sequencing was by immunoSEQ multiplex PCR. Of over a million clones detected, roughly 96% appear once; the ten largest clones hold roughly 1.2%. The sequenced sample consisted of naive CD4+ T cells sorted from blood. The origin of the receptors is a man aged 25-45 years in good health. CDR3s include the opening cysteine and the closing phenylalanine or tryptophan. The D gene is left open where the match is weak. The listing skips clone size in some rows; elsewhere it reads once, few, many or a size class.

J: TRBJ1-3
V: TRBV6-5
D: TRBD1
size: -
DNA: TGTGCCAGCAGACCCCGGGACAGCGGAAACACCATATATTTT
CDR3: CASRPRDSGNTIYF

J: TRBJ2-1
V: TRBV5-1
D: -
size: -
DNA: TGCGCCAGCAGCTCGAACAGGGTACACGATGAGCAGTTCTTC
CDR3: CASSSNRVHDEQFF

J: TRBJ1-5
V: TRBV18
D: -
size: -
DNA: TGTGCCAGCTCACCACCTTCCGCGACGGGAGACAATCAGCCCCAGCATTTT
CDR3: CASSPPSATGDNQPQHF

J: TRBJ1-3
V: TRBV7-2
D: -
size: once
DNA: TGTGCCAGCAGCTTAGAACCAGAAAACACCATATATTTT
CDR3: CASSLEPENTIYF

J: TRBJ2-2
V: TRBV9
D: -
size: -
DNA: TGTGCCAGCAGCGAGAGGGGGGATAGGAACACCGGGGAGCTGTTTTTT
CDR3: CASSERGDRNTGELFF

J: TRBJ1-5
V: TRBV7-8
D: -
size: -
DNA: TGTGCCAGCAGCTTAGTAAGGGAAGGGTCGTCTTGGCAGCCCCAGCATTTT
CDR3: CASSLVREGSSWQPQHF

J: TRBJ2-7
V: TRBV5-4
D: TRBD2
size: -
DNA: TGTGCCAGCAGCTTGGCTGGACTAGCAATCCACGAGCAGTACTTC
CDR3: CASSLAGLAIHEQYF

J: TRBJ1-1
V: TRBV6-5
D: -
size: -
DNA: TGTGCCAGCAGTTACGGTGTTGGGGTTTTAGCTTTCTTT
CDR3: CASSYGVGVLAFF

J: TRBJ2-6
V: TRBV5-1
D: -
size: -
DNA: TGCGCCAGCAGCTTGGGCGGCGGCTTTGGGGCCAACGTCCTGACTTTC
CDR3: CASSLGGGFGANVLTF

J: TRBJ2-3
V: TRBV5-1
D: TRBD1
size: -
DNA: TGCGCCAGCAGCTCGGACAGGGGGCGGGTAGGAGATACGCAGTATTTT
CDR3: CASSSDRGRVGDTQYF

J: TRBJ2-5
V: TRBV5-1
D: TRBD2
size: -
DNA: TGCGCCAGCAGCGGGAGTAGCGGGGTCCGGGAGACCCAGTACTTC
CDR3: CASSGSSGVRETQYF

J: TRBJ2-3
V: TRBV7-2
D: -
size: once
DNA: TGTGCCAGCAGCTACCAGCGGGGACACACAGATACGCAGTATTTT
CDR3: CASSYQRGHTDTQYF

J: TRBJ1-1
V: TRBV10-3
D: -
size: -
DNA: TGTGCCATCAGTGAGTCACATACAGGATTGAACACTGAAGCTTTCTTT
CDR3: CAISESHTGLNTEAFF

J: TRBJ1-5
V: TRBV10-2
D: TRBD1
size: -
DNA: TGCGCCAGCAGTGCAGCCACCGGACAGGGACGGAATTTT
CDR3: CASSAATGQGRNF

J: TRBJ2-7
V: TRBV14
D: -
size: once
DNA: TGTGCCAGCAGCCAAGGATGGGACGCACGTCTCTACGAGCAGTACTTC
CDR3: CASSQGWDARLYEQYF

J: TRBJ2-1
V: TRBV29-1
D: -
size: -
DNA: TGCAGCGTTGTCGCGGCGGTTGGTGAGCAGTTCTTC
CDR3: CSVVAAVGEQFF

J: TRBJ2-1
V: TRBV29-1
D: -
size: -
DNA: TGCAGCGTTGAAGGCTCCGCGAACTCCTACAATGAGCAGTTCTTC
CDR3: CSVEGSANSYNEQFF

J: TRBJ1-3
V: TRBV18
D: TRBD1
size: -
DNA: TGTGCCAGCTCACCCTCTTTTCCGACAGGGGGTACTGGAAACACCATATATTTT
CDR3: CASSPSFPTGGTGNTIYF

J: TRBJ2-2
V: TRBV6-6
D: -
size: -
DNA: TGTGCCAGCAGTTATCAGAGCTCCGGGGAGCTGTTTTTT
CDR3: CASSYQSSGELFF

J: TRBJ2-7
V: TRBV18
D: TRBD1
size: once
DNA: TGTGCCAGCTCACCGCGGACAGGGGACGAGCAGTACTTC
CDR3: CASSPRTGDEQYF

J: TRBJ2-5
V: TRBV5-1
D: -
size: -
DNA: TGCGCCAGCAGCTTGACCCCACAGGGAACGCAAGAGACCCAGTACTTC
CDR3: CASSLTPQGTQETQYF

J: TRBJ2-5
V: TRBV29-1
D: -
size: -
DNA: TGCAGCGTTGCTGACTCTAAAGAGACCCAGTACTTC
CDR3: CSVADSKETQYF

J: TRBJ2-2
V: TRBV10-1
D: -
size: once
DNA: TGCGCCACAACAGGGCTTACCGGGGAGCTGTTTTTT
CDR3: CATTGLTGELFF

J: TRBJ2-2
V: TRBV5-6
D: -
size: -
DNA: TGTGCCAGCAGGCCATGGGGACGACTCACCGGGGAGCTGTTTTTT
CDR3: CASRPWGRLTGELFF

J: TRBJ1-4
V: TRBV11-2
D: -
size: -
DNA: TGTGCCAGCAGCTTAGGTGGGCGACCTGAGGAAAAACTGTTTTTT
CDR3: CASSLGGRPEEKLFF

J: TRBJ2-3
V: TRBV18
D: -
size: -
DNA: TGTGCCAGCTCACCCCCTGTCTGGTTCCGCGATACGCAGTATTTT
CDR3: CASSPPVWFRDTQYF

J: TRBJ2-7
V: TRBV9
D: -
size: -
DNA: TGTGCCAGCAGCGTAGTGGGCCTCAGCAGCGAGCAGTACTTC
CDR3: CASSVVGLSSEQYF

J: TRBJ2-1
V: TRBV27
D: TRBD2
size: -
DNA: TGTGCCAGCAGTTTGGCTAGCGGGAGGTATTTCATCGATGAGCAGTTCTTC
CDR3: CASSLASGRYFIDEQFF

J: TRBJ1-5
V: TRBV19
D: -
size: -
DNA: TGTGCCAGTAGCGCTACCTGGACACTCGGCAATCAGCCCCAGCATTTT
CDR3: CASSATWTLGNQPQHF

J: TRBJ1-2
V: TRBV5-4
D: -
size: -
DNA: TGTGCCAGCAGCTTGTCGTCCTATGGCTACACCTTC
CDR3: CASSLSSYGYTF

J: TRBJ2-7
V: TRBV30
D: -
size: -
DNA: TGTGCCTGGAGTTCACAGGGAAGGGCTTTAACCTCCCACTACGAGCAGTACTTC
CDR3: CAWSSQGRALTSHYEQYF

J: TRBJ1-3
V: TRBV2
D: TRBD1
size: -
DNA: TGTGCCAGCAAAACAGGGGTCGGAAACACCATATATTTT
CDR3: CASKTGVGNTIYF

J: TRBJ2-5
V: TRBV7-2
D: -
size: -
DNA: TGTGCCAGCAGCTTAGAACCGTGGGAGACCCAGTACTTC
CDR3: CASSLEPWETQYF

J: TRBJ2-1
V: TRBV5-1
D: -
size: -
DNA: TGCGCCAGCAGCTTGGGCGGGAAGGAGTCAAATGAGCAGTTCTTC
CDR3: CASSLGGKESNEQFF

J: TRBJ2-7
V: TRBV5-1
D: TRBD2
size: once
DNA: TGCGCCAGCAGCTTGGTGGTAGCGGGTTCCTACGAGCAGTACTTC
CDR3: CASSLVVAGSYEQYF

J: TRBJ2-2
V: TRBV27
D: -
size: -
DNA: TGTGCCAGCAGGAACACCGGGGAGCTGTTTTTT
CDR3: CASRNTGELFF

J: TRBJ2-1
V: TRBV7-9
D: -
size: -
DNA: TGTGCCAGCAGCTTAATTGCGGGCAGCTGGGGAACCAATGAGCAGTTCTTC
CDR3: CASSLIAGSWGTNEQFF

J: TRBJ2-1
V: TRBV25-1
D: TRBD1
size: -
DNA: TGTGCCAGCAGAGCCGGGACAGGGCCTTCCGGGCAGTTCTTC
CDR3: CASRAGTGPSGQFF

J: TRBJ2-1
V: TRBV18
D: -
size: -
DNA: TGTGCCAGCTCACCACCCAGAGGAAAGCGGAAAACCGTCAATGAGCAGTTCTTC
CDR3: CASSPPRGKRKTVNEQFF

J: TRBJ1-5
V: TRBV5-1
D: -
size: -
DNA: TGCGCCAGCAGCTTGACTGGGCTCAATCAGCCCCAGCATTTT
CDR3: CASSLTGLNQPQHF

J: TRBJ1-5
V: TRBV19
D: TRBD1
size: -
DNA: TGTGCCAGTAGTACATGGACAGGGATGGGTCACAATCAGCCCCAGCATTTT
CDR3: CASSTWTGMGHNQPQHF

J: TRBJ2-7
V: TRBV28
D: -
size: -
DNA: TGTGCCAGCAGCTTCCGATTCATGGTCGCTACCTACGAGCAGTACTTC
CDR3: CASSFRFMVATYEQYF

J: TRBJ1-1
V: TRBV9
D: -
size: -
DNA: TGTGCCAGCAGCCCCCAAGGGGTGAGGAACACTGAAGCTTTCTTT
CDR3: CASSPQGVRNTEAFF

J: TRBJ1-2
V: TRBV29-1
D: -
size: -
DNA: TGCAGCGTTGAAGGACAGACTAACTATGGCTACACCTTC
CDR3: CSVEGQTNYGYTF

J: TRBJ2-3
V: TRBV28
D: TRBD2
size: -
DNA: TGTGCCAGCAGTTTGGGCAGCGGGAACACAGATACGCAGTATTTT
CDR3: CASSLGSGNTDTQYF

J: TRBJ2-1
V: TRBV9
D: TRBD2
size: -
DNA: TGTGCCAGCAGCGTAGGGGGACTAGCGGATGAGCAGTTCTTC
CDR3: CASSVGGLADEQFF

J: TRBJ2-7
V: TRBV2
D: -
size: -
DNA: TGTGCCAGCACGACTTCGGCCTACGAGCAGTACTTC
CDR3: CASTTSAYEQYF

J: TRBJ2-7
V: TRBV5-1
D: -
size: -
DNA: TGCGCCAGCAGCTTGGCGCCGGACGGCTACGAGCAGTACTTC
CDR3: CASSLAPDGYEQYF

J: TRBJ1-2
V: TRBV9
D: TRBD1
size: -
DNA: TGTGCCAGCAGCGGGGGACAGGGTCTAAACTATGGCTACACCTTC
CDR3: CASSGGQGLNYGYTF

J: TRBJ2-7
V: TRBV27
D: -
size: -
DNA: TGTGCCAGCAGTTTCTCGGGACTTAGCTTCGAGCAGTACTTC
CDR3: CASSFSGLSFEQYF